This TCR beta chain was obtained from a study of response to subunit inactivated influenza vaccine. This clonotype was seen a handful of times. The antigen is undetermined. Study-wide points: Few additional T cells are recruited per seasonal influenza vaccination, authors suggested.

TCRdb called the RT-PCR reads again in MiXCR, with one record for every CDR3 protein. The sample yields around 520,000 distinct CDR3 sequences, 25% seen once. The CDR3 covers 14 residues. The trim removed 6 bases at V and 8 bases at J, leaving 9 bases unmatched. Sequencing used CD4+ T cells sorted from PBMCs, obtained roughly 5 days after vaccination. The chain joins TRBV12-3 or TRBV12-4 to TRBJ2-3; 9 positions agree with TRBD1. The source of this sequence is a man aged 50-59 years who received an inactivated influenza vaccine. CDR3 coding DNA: TGTGCCAGCAGGCCCGCCTCGACAGGGGGTACGCAGTATTTT. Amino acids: CASRPASTGGTQYF.